This TCR beta chain was observed in a study of blood T cell repertoires in COVID-19. Overall study: PBMCs, B-cell-depleted T cells, or T cells were the source of the cDNA or gDNA that made up the material.

Libraries were prepared by immunoSEQ multiplex PCR; TCRdb keeps only in-frame clonotypes and omits some of them. The table includes a few hundred thousand clones, roughly 86% detected once. The CDR3 length is 15 residues. This chain links TRBV1 with TRBJ2-1; the table's TRBD2 call for D was not verified on the DNA. TRBV1 is designated a pseudogene. Sequenced: peripheral blood. The TCR sequence derives from a woman in her sixties or seventies with COVID-19, enrolled during active disease. The CDR3 protein is CTSARVAGRASEQFF. The CDR3 region has the DNA TGCACCAGCGCCAGGGTAGCCGGGAGGGCCAGTGAGCAGTTCTTC.